This TCR beta chain comes out of a study of Ad26.COV2.S vaccination and SARS-CoV-2 variants. Sequencing was performed with immunoSEQ multiplex PCR; in TCRdb, only in-frame clones are kept and a portion is missing. The sample lists hundreds of thousands of clones, around 89% occurring once. V lost 6 bases and J lost 1; bases outside the gene matches: 5. CDR1 is LNHDA, CDR2 SQIVND, per germline (reference sequence). This CDR3 is built from 14 residues. The treatment is: about 20 received Ad26.COV2.S at low or high dose, single or two shots; about 5 received placebo; per-sample allocation not given. The study sampled participants on day 63 after the first vaccine or placebo injection.

V and J are TRBV19 and TRBJ2-7; 8 bases fit TRBD1. The source was peripheral blood, collected in a trial of Ad26.COV2.S vaccine versus placebo. The clonotype originates from a person between 18 and 65 years old who received the Ad26.COV2.S COVID-19 vaccine or a placebo. CDR3 region: CASSQRQGSYEQYF. For the CDR3, the DNA is TGTGCCAGTAGCCAAAGACAGGGGTCCTACGAGCAGTACTTC.